The following is a T cell receptor (beta chain) sequence with its context. Its target antigen remains unknown. No much larger clone is present one base from it, and per-base qualities are unavailable. The source of the sample is a study of coeliac disease (dated by TCRdb to 2022 to 2024). In the study overall: Because high-resolution HLA typing was not available, biased TRBV7-2 usage was examined as a proof of principle. Small intestinal lymphocyte fractions from coeliac and non-coeliac patients were analysed in the study using next-generation sequencing of rearranged TRB and TRG CDR3 regions. The study was aimed at characterising TR repertoires of small intestinal T cells in active, refractory type I and gluten-free-diet-treated coeliac disease. Of the 30 or so patients in the full study, approximately 22 had coeliac disease confirmed by serology and 8 were controls with non-small intestinal disorders. TRB sequencing succeeded for samples from 27 to 35 subjects, including more than 20 paired bulk unsorted intraepithelial and lamina propria cell samples.

Library construction relied on the immunoSEQ multiplex PCR assay. The TR loci underwent multiplexed PCR amplification, with J gene segments targeted by reverse primers and V gene segments targeted by forward primers. The amplified CDR3 regions were sequenced using the Illumina HiSeq System. The source study handled its data this way. A nearest-neighbour algorithm merged closely related reads to remove PCR and sequencing errors and collapse data into unique sequences. Repertoires were summarised by clonality and by T cell density, defined as TR molecules per amount of genomic DNA input. CDR3 amino acid sequences present in at least 80% of unsorted samples were defined as public TRs, and these public TRs were then tested for differential abundance between coeliac and control samples. Every lamina propria sample was searched for matches to a list of 218 published gliadin-specific TRB sequences. Kruskal-Wallis tests followed by Dunn post-tests were used to test for differences in clonality and density between disease groups. The table was pulled from immuneACCESS by TCRdb, which kept in-frame rearrangements only. Such tables lose some clones; where checked, under half of the loss comes from unresolved V genes, and the rest has no known cause. The V and J calls and the clone size are those of that table, but D and trimming were determined from the DNA. The sample table lists over 1,500 clones, about three quarters of them with a count of one. Jointly, the top ten make up 9.5% to 13% of the sample.

The full study reports these points: The separation of intraepithelial from lamina propria cells did not yield high-purity fractions, so cross-contamination between compartments was possible. TRB repertoires were found to be largely private, with most amino acid sequences unique to one sample, and no significant difference in V-gene usage was found between disease groups. The approach was considered by the authors to be unsuitable for unbiased detection of gliadin-specific T cells, as gliadin-specific T cells are scarce and rarely shared between patients. Published gliadin-specific TRB sequences appeared in 9 of 18 coeliac lamina propria samples but only 1 of 6 controls. Compared with controls, active coeliac intraepithelial and lamina propria samples had TRB and TRG repertoires of lower clonality, which suggests that diverse T cells were recruited.

CDR1 and CDR2 are drawn from the germline V gene: SGHDN, FVKESK. Reading from cysteine to phenylalanine, the CDR3 counts 15 amino acids. Kept here is only the CDR3 DNA, which spans 45 bases and is read in frame from base 1. V is clipped by 0 bases and J by 4 bases, and the sequence between their germline boundaries is 12 bases long. Aliquots of approximately 490,000 cells were frozen in DMSO/FBS in liquid nitrogen, and one aliquot per fraction was used for sequencing. Every one of the 30 patients in the study had endoscopy and a small intestinal biopsy. To release lamina propria cells, the biopsy tissue left over after intraepithelial cell isolation was digested with collagenase. The Qiagen DNeasy blood extraction kit was used to extract genomic DNA from the frozen unsorted cell fractions.

The chain is assembled from TRBV14 and TRBJ2-5; TRBD2 could be the D gene, as 5 bases match. The sample was lymphocytes from the gut lamina propria. Explained via the paper, the cell subset or site label denotes: lamina propria cell (LPC) fraction of small intestinal biopsy. The receptor was derived from a human donor without celiac disease. The nucleotide sequence reads TGTGCCAGCAGCCAAGACCCAGTGGGGAGAGAGACCCAGTACTTC. It is translated as CASSQDPVGRETQYF.